The entry below describes one T cell receptor (beta chain). Its antigen target is currently unknown. Nothing much larger sits one base from this clone, and base qualities are not available. The sample belongs to a study of molecular identifiers for immune sequencing clone quantification (dated by TCRdb to 2017 to 2018). About the full investigation: In a replicate experiment, RNA from around 20,000 or 100,000 naive CD8 T cells was split into five aliquots, four of which were sequenced. CD8 T cells were used in a methods study to benchmark molecular-identifier clustering-based TCR repertoire sequencing (MIDCIRS) and TCR RNA copy counting.

Naive CD8 T cell libraries were made from roughly 20,000 to 1,000,000 sorted cells using 10%, 30% or 50% of purified RNA. On a BD FACSAria II, naive CD8 T cells were FACS-sorted as CD8+CD4-CCR7+CD45RA+ and collected into RLT Plus buffer. To test detection sensitivity, Jurkat RNA equivalent to more than 9 TCR copies was spiked into samples of roughly 19,000-1,000,000 naive CD8 T cells. Enrichment of CD8 T cells was done with RosetteSep CD8+ T Cell Enrichment Cocktail plus Ficoll-Paque, and ACK red cell lysis came afterward. The CDR3 sequence holds 13 residues, the cysteine and phenylalanine included. Of all the DNA, just the CDR3 is kept, 39 bases in frame from base 1. Between the V and J ends, shortened by 8 bases and 4 bases respectively, the junction contains 14 bases. Libraries were made using PCR. Sequencing instrument: NextSeq 500. Bulk TCR libraries were generated as previously described, with the TCR primers listed in Table S5 used. Total RNA was purified with the Qiagen AllPrep DNA/RNA kit. Before analysis, reads from multiple sequencing runs of the same library were pooled. Per the source publication's procedure: Reads were retained only if their TCR constant sequence matched exactly, and those retained reads were trimmed to 150 nt and grouped according to their 12-nt molecular barcodes. Reads inside each barcode group were sub-clustered using a 15% Levenshtein threshold, and a quality-weighted consensus sequence was constructed for each RNA molecule. Non-functional sequences were removed, as were lower-count sequences one edit away from another. Barcode sub-clusters with fewer than 20% of the maximum read count were removed, based on fitting two negative binomial distributions. TCRdb itself trimmed the public reads at Q25 with fastp, ran MiXCR and retained productive beta chains. For every CDR3 protein sequence, its rows merge into one entry that carries the most common genes and DNA. V and J calls and clone size were set by TCRdb, not the authors. This sample comprises approximately 630,000 distinct CDR3 sequences, about 25% of them detected only once. The ten largest make up about 0.73% of the sample.

Results the study describes overall, beyond this receptor: The naive libraries included spiked-in Jurkat TCR RNA (roughly 9 copies' worth), and this RNA is not part of the donor repertoire. Even against a background of around 950,000 naive CD8 T cells, spiked-in Jurkat TCR RNA amounting to a single cell's worth was reported to be detectable. In CMV-specific effector cells, clones with more than 20 RNA copies accounted for over 98% of molecules, whereas in naive cells such clones accounted for under 1%. Modeling gave around 2.7 recovered TCR RNA copies per cell versus around 10 by digital PCR, implying about 30% capture efficiency. Without barcode sub-clustering, chimeric consensus sequences inflated TCR diversity; chimeras reached as high as 47%. Identical TCR molecules sharing a barcode could cause highly expanded clone sizes to be underestimated.

The receptor comes from a human donor in good health. Some libraries in this study had Jurkat cell RNA spiked in. The sequenced material came from naive CD8+ T cells from blood, with Jurkat cell RNA spiked in. The intended sense of this specimen's cell subset or site label: FACS-sorted CD8+CD4-CCR7+CD45RA+ naive T cells. The chain links TRBV12-3 or TRBV12-4 with TRBJ2-5; the D segment cannot be called with confidence. DNA sequence: TGTGCCAGCGTCATCGTCTTTGGAGAGACCCAGTACTTC. This gives the protein CASVIVFGETQYF.